The rows below give T cell receptor beta chains drawn from one sample of a study of T-cell reconstitution after alpha-beta-depleted transplantation in children. One entry per CDR3 protein, called by TCRdb with MiXCR from the PCR reads. This sample yields about 500,000 distinct CDR3 sequences, of which roughly 33% are seen a single time; 2% to 3% belongs to the top ten. Sequencing was performed on PBMCs from the stem cell graft donor, taken from the stem cell graft. Receptors originate from a human donor who donated a stem cell graft to a child with aplastic anemia. The CDR3 runs from the conserved cysteine through the conserved F or W. D genes are given only for firm matches. Clone size is shown for a subset of rows, as once, few, many or a class of expanded clone.

V gene	D gene	J gene	clone size	CDR3 DNA	CDR3 protein
TRBV5-6	.	TRBJ1-2	few	TGTGCCAGCAGCTTGGAGGAACCTTTGGGCTACACCTTC	CASSLEEPLGYTF
TRBV7-2	.	TRBJ1-6	.	TGTGCCAGCAGCTTAAACGGGGGTGAGCCCCTCCACTTT	CASSLNGGEPLHF
TRBV5-6	.	TRBJ2-1	.	TGTGCCAGCAGCTTGAGGGCCCCCTACAATGAGCAGTTCTTC	CASSLRAPYNEQFF
TRBV7-2	TRBD1	TRBJ2-3	few	TGTGCCAGCAGCGTCGGGACAGGGTTAGATACGCAGTATTTT	CASSVGTGLDTQYF
TRBV5-1	TRBD1	TRBJ2-5	.	TGCGCCAGCAGCAGCGCACAGGGGGCAGAGACCCAGTACTTC	CASSSAQGAETQYF
TRBV7-8	TRBD1	TRBJ2-3	.	TGTGCCAGCAACCGACAGGGCATGACAGATACGCAGTATTTT	CASNRQGMTDTQYF
TRBV7-2	.	TRBJ2-1	.	TGTGCCAGCAGCCGTAAAACGGAGCAGTTCTTC	CASSRKTEQFF
TRBV29-1	.	TRBJ2-5	.	TGCAGCGTTGAAATCTTTTCCAGGGTCGAGACCCAGTACTTC	CSVEIFSRVETQYF
TRBV18	.	TRBJ2-2	.	TGTGCCAGCTCACCTATGAGGGGGGACACCGGGGAGCTGTTTTTT	CASSPMRGDTGELFF
TRBV28	TRBD1	TRBJ2-4	.	TGTGCCAGCAGCCCGACAGGGCTAGCCAAAAACAGTCAGTACTTC	CASSPTGLAKNSQYF
TRBV20-1	.	TRBJ2-1	.	TGCAGTGCTCCCGTGATTCCAGGGGTGCGGGAGCCTACATACAATGAGCAGTTCTTC	CSAPVIPGVREPTYNEQFF
TRBV4-2	TRBD2	TRBJ2-3	.	TGTGCCAGCAGCCAAGATTTGGGCGGGAGTCGCTCAGATACGCAGTATTTT	CASSQDLGGSRSDTQYF
TRBV25-1	.	TRBJ2-1	.	TGTGCCAGCAGCGGAGGGGGGAGGAGCCCCTACAATGAGCAGTTCTTC	CASSGGGRSPYNEQFF
TRBV6-1	.	TRBJ1-1	.	TGTGCCAGCAGGTGGACAGCTACTTCCCCTAACACTGAAGCTTTCTTT	CASRWTATSPNTEAFF
TRBV18	.	TRBJ2-3	.	TGTGCCAGCTCACGGGAGGTGCAGGGCACAGATACGCAGTATTTT	CASSREVQGTDTQYF
TRBV12-3/TRBV12-4	TRBD2	TRBJ2-1	few	TGTGCCAGCAGCGCCGGGACTAGGAGTGAGCAGTTCTTC	CASSAGTRSEQFF
TRBV12-3/TRBV12-4	TRBD1	TRBJ2-1	few	TGTGCCAGCAGCCCGGGACAGGGATGGCGCAATGAGCAGTTCTTC	CASSPGQGWRNEQFF
TRBV12-3/TRBV12-4	TRBD1	TRBJ2-3	.	TGTGCCAGCAGTTTTCAGGGGGCGCTTGTTCCTAGCACAGATACGCAGTATTTT	CASSFQGALVPSTDTQYF